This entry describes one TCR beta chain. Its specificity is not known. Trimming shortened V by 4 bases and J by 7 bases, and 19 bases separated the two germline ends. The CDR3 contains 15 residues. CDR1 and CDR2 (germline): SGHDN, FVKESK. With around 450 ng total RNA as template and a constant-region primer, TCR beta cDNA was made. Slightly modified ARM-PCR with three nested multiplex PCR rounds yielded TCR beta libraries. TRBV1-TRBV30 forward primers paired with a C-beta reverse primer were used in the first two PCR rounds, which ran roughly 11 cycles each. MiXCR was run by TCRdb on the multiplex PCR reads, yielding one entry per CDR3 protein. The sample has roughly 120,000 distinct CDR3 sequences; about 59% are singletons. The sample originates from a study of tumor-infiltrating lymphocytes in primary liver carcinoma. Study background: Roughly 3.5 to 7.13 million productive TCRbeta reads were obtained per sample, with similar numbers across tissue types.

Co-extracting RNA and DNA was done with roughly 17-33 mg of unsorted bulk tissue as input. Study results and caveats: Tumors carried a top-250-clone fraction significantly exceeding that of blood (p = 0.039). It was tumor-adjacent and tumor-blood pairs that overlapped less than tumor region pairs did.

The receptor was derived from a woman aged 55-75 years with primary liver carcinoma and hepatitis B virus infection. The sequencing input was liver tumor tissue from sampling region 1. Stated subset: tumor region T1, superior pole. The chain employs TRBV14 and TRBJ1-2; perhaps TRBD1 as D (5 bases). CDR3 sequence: CASSLPGTLIRGYTF. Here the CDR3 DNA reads TGTGCCAGCAGCCTTCCCGGGACGCTGATCCGTGGCTACACCTTC.